The present T cell receptor beta chain was sequenced within a study of T cell repertoires in cytomegalovirus infection. TCRdb reprocessed the reads with MiXCR, giving one entry per CDR3 protein. The table lists roughly 68,000 distinct CDR3 sequences, 20% to 25% of them singletons. In its sample, this clonotype was seen a few times. Its antigen is undetermined. V was shortened by 5 bases and J by 0 bases, with 8 bases between the two germline ends. The germline CDR1 and CDR2 sequences are SGHVS and FQNEAQ. This CDR3 contains 15 residues. The chain combines TRBV7-8 with TRBJ2-6; maybe TRBD1 (6 bases). The sequence derives from a human donor in good health (CMV status not recorded). Some clones in this sample may be carry-over from other donors' samples. The sequenced sample consisted of PBMCs, sequenced either directly or after in vitro stimulation (not recorded which). The CDR3 protein is CASSNRVSGANVLTF. The CDR3 bases are TGTGCCAGCAGCAACAGGGTCTCTGGGGCCAACGTCCTGACTTTC.